A selection of T cell receptor beta chains follows, all from one sample in a study. Via MiXCR, TCRdb re-called the 5' RACE reads, giving one row per CDR3 protein. The table shows over 55,000 distinct CDR3 sequences, with under 35% occurring only once. The source material was tumor-infiltrating naive CD4+ T cells sorted from the breast tumor. These receptors were collected from a female donor with breast cancer. Both conserved end residues are part of each CDR3. A D gene is named only where the DNA matches it firmly. Size values are once, few and many counts, or a class for expanded clones, and some rows have none.

TRBD2	few	TRBJ2-7	TRBV28	CASSPWTGGRKGSYEQYF	TGTGCCAGCAGTCCATGGACTGGCGGGAGAAAAGGGTCCTACGAGCAGTACTTC
-	few	TRBJ2-2	TRBV30	CAWSAGLTGELFF	TGTGCCTGGAGTGCAGGACTAACCGGGGAGCTGTTTTTT
-	few	TRBJ1-1	TRBV5-1	CASSLDPRGTEAFF	TGCGCCAGCAGCTTGGACCCACGGGGGACTGAAGCTTTCTTT
-	many	TRBJ1-1	TRBV19	CASSHQERAPRAFF	TGTGCCAGTAGCCATCAGGAAAGGGCCCCGAGGGCTTTCTTT
-	few	TRBJ1-2	TRBV6-1	CASSVLPGYGYTF	TGTGCCAGCAGTGTCTTACCGGGGTATGGCTACACCTTC
-	many	TRBJ1-5	TRBV6-1	CASSLGQPQPQHF	TGTGCCAGCAGTTTAGGACAGCCCCAGCCCCAGCATTTT
TRBD2	many	TRBJ2-1	TRBV15	CATSTDGTSYYNEQFF	TGTGCCACCAGCACGGACGGGACTAGCTACTACAATGAGCAGTTCTTC
TRBD1	-	TRBJ1-2	TRBV3-1	CASSPADRVGNGYTF	TGTGCCAGCAGCCCCGCGGACAGGGTTGGTAATGGCTACACCTTC
TRBD1	-	TRBJ1-5	TRBV6-2/TRBV6-3	CASDNRGVQPQHF	TGTGCCAGCGACAACAGGGGGGTTCAGCCCCAGCATTTT
-	-	TRBJ1-1	TRBV5-1	CASSLNQRTEAFF	TGCGCCAGCAGCTTGAATCAGAGGACTGAAGCTTTCTTT
TRBD1	medium-sized	TRBJ1-6	TRBV6-5	CASSYSGAGGNSPLHF	TGTGCCAGCAGTTACTCGGGGGCAGGGGGGAATTCACCCCTCCACTTT
TRBD2	-	TRBJ2-1	TRBV20-1	CSARVISGKRSNEQFF	TGCAGTGCTAGAGTAATAAGCGGGAAGAGAAGCAATGAGCAGTTCTTC
-	few	TRBJ1-2	TRBV6-1	CASRGVSGDGYTF	TGTGCCAGCAGAGGGGTTTCAGGAGATGGCTACACCTTC
TRBD1	medium-sized	TRBJ1-2	TRBV4-2	CASSPGTAETYTF	TGTGCCAGCAGCCCCGGGACAGCAGAAACCTACACCTTC
TRBD2	few	TRBJ2-1	TRBV5-1	CASSLSTLAGNYNEQFF	TGCGCCAGCAGCTTGAGTACGCTAGCGGGAAACTACAATGAGCAGTTCTTC
-	-	TRBJ2-1	TRBV30	CTWRLDRIYNEQFF	TGTACCTGGAGACTCGACAGGATATACAATGAGCAGTTCTTC
-	few	TRBJ1-2	TRBV12-3/TRBV12-4	CASSFLPESYGYTF	TGTGCCAGCAGTTTTCTTCCGGAAAGCTATGGCTACACCTTC
-	few	TRBJ2-3	TRBV15	CATSRGDPIGSDTQYF	TGTGCCACCAGCAGAGGGGATCCTATCGGGTCAGATACGCAGTATTTT
TRBD2	-	TRBJ2-1	TRBV5-1	CASSLVLAGEKDEQFF	TGCGCCAGCAGCTTGGTGCTAGCGGGAGAGAAGGATGAGCAGTTCTTC
-	many	TRBJ1-1	TRBV4-3	CASSQEAISAGKAFF	TGCGCCAGCAGCCAAGAGGCGATCTCCGCGGGAAAAGCTTTCTTT
TRBD1	-	TRBJ2-5	TRBV20-1	CSALGTVAETQYF	TGCAGTGCCCTAGGGACAGTCGCAGAGACCCAGTACTTC
TRBD1	many	TRBJ1-1	TRBV20-1	CSARGPPGQRLNTEAFF	TGCAGTGCTAGAGGACCTCCGGGACAGAGGCTGAACACTGAAGCTTTCTTT
-	-	TRBJ2-5	TRBV2	CASSRETQYF	TGTGCCAGCAGTCGTGAGACCCAGTACTTC
-	-	TRBJ2-3	TRBV20-1	CSAEGQRSTDTQYF	TGCAGTGCTGAGGGACAAAGAAGCACAGATACGCAGTATTTT
-	many	TRBJ1-3	TRBV6-5	CASSYGDAGNTIYF	TGTGCCAGCAGTTACGGGGATGCTGGAAACACCATATATTTT
-	-	TRBJ2-4	TRBV28	CATAILAKNIQYF	TGTGCCACCGCGATACTAGCCAAAAACATTCAGTACTTC
TRBD2	-	TRBJ2-2	TRBV6-5	CASSRLAGFLGELFF	TGTGCCAGCAGTAGACTAGCGGGATTTCTCGGGGAGCTGTTTTTT
TRBD1	few	TRBJ2-1	TRBV7-8	CASSLRDSDNEQFF	TGTGCCAGCAGCCTCCGGGACAGCGACAATGAGCAGTTCTTC
TRBD2	-	TRBJ2-7	TRBV5-1	CASSSSGDSYEQYF	TGCGCCAGCAGCTCCAGCGGGGACTCCTACGAGCAGTACTTC
-	few	TRBJ2-2	TRBV28	CASRRENTGELFF	TGTGCCAGCCGGAGGGAGAACACCGGGGAGCTGTTTTTT
-	many	TRBJ1-3	TRBV7-2	CASSLVVAGNTIYF	TGTGCCAGCAGCCTTGTAGTGGCTGGAAACACCATATATTTT
-	few	TRBJ2-1	TRBV20-1	CSARPTGTGSQFF	TGCAGTGCTAGACCAACCGGGACTGGGTCTCAGTTCTTC
-	-	TRBJ1-5	TRBV6-2/TRBV6-3	CASNGDALYQPQHF	TGTGCCAGCAATGGGGACGCCCTTTATCAGCCCCAGCATTTT
-	-	TRBJ2-2	TRBV10-3	CAIRDQPNTGELFF	TGTGCCATCAGGGACCAACCAAACACCGGGGAGCTGTTTTTT
-	-	TRBJ1-1	TRBV12-3/TRBV12-4	CASRNRDGNTEAFF	TGTGCCAGCAGGAACCGGGACGGGAACACTGAAGCTTTCTTT
-	-	TRBJ2-5	TRBV20-1	CSAHGGLPGETQYF	TGCAGTGCTCACGGCGGGCTTCCTGGAGAGACCCAGTACTTC
TRBD1	-	TRBJ2-5	TRBV24-1	CATSDPGQGSETQYF	TGTGCCACCAGTGATCCGGGACAGGGGTCCGAGACCCAGTACTTC
-	many	TRBJ1-2	TRBV5-5	CASIDANYGYTF	TGTGCCAGCATCGATGCTAACTATGGCTACACCTTC
-	-	TRBJ2-2	TRBV15	CATSSGLYTGELFF	TGTGCCACCAGCAGTGGACTGTACACCGGGGAGCTGTTTTTT
-	few	TRBJ2-5	TRBV6-1	CASKTKETQYF	TGTGCCAGCAAGACCAAAGAGACCCAGTACTTC
-	-	TRBJ2-1	TRBV5-1	CASSLLEGANNEQFF	TGCGCCAGCAGCTTGTTGGAGGGAGCGAACAATGAGCAGTTCTTC
TRBD1	few	TRBJ2-7	TRBV7-9	CASSFGQGRPPEQYF	TGTGCCAGCAGCTTTGGACAGGGCCGGCCGCCCGAGCAGTACTTC
-	-	TRBJ1-4	TRBV4-1	CASSQRSQSNEKLFF	TGCGCCAGCAGCCAAAGATCTCAGAGTAATGAAAAACTGTTTTTT
-	few	TRBJ2-2	TRBV7-9	CASSLEDRYQNTGELFF	TGTGCCAGCAGCTTAGAGGACAGATACCAGAACACCGGGGAGCTGTTTTTT
TRBD1	-	TRBJ2-3	TRBV3-1	CASSTGEDTQYF	TGTGCCAGCAGTACAGGGGAAGATACGCAGTATTTT
-	-	TRBJ2-1	TRBV4-2	CASSQALMDEQFF	TGTGCCAGCAGCCAAGCCCTAATGGATGAGCAGTTCTTC
TRBD2	few	TRBJ2-3	TRBV7-9	CASIPGLAGSDTQYF	TGTGCCAGCATCCCGGGACTAGCGGGGTCGGATACGCAGTATTTT
TRBD2	many	TRBJ2-1	TRBV20-1	CSATGTSGSSTYNEQFF	TGCAGTGCTACAGGGACTAGCGGGAGTAGCACCTACAATGAGCAGTTCTTC
-	-	TRBJ2-1	TRBV7-6	CASSRDSVGQFF	TGTGCCAGCAGCCGAGACAGCGTGGGGCAGTTCTTC
-	-	TRBJ1-6	TRBV6-5	CASSRGRVDFGSPLHF	TGTGCCAGCAGCCGGGGCAGGGTAGATTTCGGTTCACCCCTCCACTTT
-	-	TRBJ1-1	TRBV7-9	CASSSRGNTEAFF	TGTGCCAGCAGCTCCAGGGGGAACACTGAAGCTTTCTTT
-	-	TRBJ2-1	TRBV20-1	CSDPGGIPFNEQFF	TGCAGTGACCCAGGGGGGATACCGTTCAATGAGCAGTTCTTC
-	-	TRBJ1-1	TRBV12-3/TRBV12-4	CASSLKGKNTEAFF	TGTGCCAGCAGTTTAAAGGGGAAGAACACTGAAGCTTTCTTT
-	-	TRBJ2-7	TRBV20-1	CSARVPVGSYEQYF	TGCAGTGCTAGAGTTCCTGTTGGGAGCTACGAGCAGTACTTC
TRBD2	many	TRBJ2-5	TRBV6-1	CASRLSSGNQETQYF	TGTGCCAGCAGACTTTCTAGCGGTAACCAAGAGACCCAGTACTTC
-	-	TRBJ1-5	TRBV12-3/TRBV12-4	CASSLAWSDNQPQHF	TGTGCCAGCAGTTTAGCTTGGAGCGACAATCAGCCCCAGCATTTT
-	-	TRBJ1-1	TRBV29-1	CSVFRSYMNTEAFF	TGCAGCGTGTTCCGTTCCTACATGAACACTGAAGCTTTCTTT
-	few	TRBJ2-7	TRBV29-1	CSASGQESSYEQYF	TGCAGCGCCTCAGGTCAGGAGAGCTCCTACGAGCAGTACTTC
-	many	TRBJ1-2	TRBV6-5	CASSYLGGSGYTF	TGTGCCAGCAGTTACTTGGGGGGCTCAGGCTACACCTTC
TRBD2	-	TRBJ2-1	TRBV20-1	CSARDPLAGYNEQFF	TGCAGTGCTAGAGATCCGCTAGCGGGGTACAATGAGCAGTTCTTC